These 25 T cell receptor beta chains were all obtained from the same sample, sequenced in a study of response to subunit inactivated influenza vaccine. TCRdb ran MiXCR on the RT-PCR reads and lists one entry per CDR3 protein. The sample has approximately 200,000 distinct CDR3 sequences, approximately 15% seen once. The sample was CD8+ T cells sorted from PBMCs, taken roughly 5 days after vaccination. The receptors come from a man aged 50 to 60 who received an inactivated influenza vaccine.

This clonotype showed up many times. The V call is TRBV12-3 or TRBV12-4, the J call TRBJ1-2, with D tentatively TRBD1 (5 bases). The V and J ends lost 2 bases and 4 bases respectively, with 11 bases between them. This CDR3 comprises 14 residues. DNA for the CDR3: TGTGCCAGCAGTTTATCCCAGGGTGGCTATGGCTACACCTTC. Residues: CASSLSQGGYGYTF.

CDR3 protein: CASSSWGNTEAFF. CDR3 bases: TGTGCCAGCAGCTCCTGGGGGAACACTGAAGCTTTCTTT. V gene TRBV7-9 combines with J gene TRBJ1-1; D gene ambiguous. Trimming cost V 4 bases and J 1 base, with 7 bases left between them. Germline V lookup: CDR1 SEHNR, CDR2 FQNEAQ (reference sequence). This CDR3 comprises 13 residues.

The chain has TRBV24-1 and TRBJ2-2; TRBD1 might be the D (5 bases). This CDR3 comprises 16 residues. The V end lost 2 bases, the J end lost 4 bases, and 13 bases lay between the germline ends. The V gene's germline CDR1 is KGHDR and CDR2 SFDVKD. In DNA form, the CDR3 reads TGTGCCACCAGTGATTCTATGGGGCCCATCACCGGGGAGCTGTTTTTT. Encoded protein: CATSDSMGPITGELFF.

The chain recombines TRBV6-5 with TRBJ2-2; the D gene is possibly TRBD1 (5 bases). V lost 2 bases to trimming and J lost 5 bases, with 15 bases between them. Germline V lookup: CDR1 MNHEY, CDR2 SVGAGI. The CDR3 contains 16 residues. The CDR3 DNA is TGTGCCAGCAGTTACCACGCCTTAGGGGCGACCGGGGAGCTGTTTTTT. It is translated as CASSYHALGATGELFF.

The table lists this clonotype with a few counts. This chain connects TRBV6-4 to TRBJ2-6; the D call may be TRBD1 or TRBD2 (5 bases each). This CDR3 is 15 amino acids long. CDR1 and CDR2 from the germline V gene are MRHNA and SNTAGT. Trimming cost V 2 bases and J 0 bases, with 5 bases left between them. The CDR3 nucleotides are TGTGCCAGCAGTGACGGGGGCTCTGGGGCCAACGTCCTGACTTTC. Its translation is CASSDGGSGANVLTF.

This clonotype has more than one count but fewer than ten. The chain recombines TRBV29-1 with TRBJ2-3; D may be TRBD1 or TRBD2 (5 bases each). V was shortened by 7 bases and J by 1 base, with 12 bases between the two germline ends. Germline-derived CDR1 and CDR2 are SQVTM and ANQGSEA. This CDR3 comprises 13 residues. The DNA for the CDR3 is TGCAGCGGTGGGGGTCCGGGCACAGATACGCAGTATTTT. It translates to CSGGGPGTDTQYF.

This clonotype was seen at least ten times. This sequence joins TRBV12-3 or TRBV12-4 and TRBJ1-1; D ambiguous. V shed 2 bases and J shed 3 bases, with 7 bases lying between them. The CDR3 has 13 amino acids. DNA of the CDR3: TGTGCCAGCAGTTTACTAGCGGACACTGAAGCTTTCTTT. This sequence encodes CASSLLADTEAFF.

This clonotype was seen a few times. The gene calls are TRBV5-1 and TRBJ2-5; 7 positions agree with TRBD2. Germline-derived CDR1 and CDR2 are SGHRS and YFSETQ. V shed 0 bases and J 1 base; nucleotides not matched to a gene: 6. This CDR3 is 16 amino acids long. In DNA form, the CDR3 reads TGCGCCAGCAGCTTGGCATGGGCTAGCGGCCAAGAGACCCAGTACTTC. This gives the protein CASSLAWASGQETQYF. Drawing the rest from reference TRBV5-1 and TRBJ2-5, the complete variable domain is KAGVTQTPRYLIKTRGQQVTLSCSPISGHRSVSWYQQTPGQGLQFLFEYFSETQRNKGNFPGRFSGRQFSNSRSEMNVSTLELGDSALYLCASSLAWASGQETQYFGPGTRLLVL.

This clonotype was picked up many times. CDR3 DNA sequence: TGCAGTGCCCTAATAGGGGGGGCCGGCGAGACCCAGTACTTC. Translation: CSALIGGAGETQYF. This rearrangement joins TRBV20-1 to TRBJ2-5; D is perhaps TRBD2 (7 bases). CDR1 DFQATT and CDR2 SNEGSKA come from the germline V gene (reference sequence). V shed 6 bases and J shed 5 bases, with 19 bases lying between them. The CDR3 is made up of 14 amino acids.

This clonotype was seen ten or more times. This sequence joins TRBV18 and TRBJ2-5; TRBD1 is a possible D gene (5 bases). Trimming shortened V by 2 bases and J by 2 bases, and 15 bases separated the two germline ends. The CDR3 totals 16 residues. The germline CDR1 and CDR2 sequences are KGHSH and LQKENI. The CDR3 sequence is CASSPYPPRQQETQYF. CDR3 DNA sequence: TGTGCCAGCTCACCATATCCACCAAGACAGCAAGAGACCCAGTACTTC.

Here the CDR3 DNA reads TGTGCCAGCAGTGAATGGCTCCAAGAGACCCAGTACTTC. Translating gives CASSEWLQETQYF. This rearrangement joins TRBV2 to TRBJ2-5; D remains ambiguous. Germline V gene lookup returns CDR1 SNHLY and CDR2 FYNNEI. The CDR3 covers 13 residues. Trimming removed 2 bases at V and 1 base at J, with 5 bases between. Full variable domain (missing parts from reference TRBV2 and TRBJ2-5): EPEVTQTPSHQVTQMGQEVILRCVPISNHLYFYWYRQILGQKVEFLVSFYNNEISEKSEIFDDQFSVERPDGSNFTLKIRSTKLEDSAMYFCASSEWLQETQYFGPGTRLLVL.

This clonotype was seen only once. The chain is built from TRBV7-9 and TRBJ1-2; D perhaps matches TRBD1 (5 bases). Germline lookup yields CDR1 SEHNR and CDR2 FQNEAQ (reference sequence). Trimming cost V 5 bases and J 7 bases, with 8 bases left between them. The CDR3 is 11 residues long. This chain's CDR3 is CASSVQGGYTF. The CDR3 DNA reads TGTGCCAGCAGCGTTCAGGGTGGCTACACCTTC.

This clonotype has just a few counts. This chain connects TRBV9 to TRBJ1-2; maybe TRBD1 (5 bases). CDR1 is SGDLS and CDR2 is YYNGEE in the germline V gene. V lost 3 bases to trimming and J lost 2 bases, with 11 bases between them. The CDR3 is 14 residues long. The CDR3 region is CASSASGTNYGYTF. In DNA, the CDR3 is TGTGCCAGCAGCGCCTCCGGGACCAACTATGGCTACACCTTC.

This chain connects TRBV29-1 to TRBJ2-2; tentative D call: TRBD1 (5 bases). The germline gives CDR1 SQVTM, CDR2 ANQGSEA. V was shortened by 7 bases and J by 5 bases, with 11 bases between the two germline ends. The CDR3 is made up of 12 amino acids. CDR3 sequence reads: CSANRPTGELFF. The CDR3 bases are TGCAGCGCAAACAGGCCTACCGGGGAGCTGTTTTTT.

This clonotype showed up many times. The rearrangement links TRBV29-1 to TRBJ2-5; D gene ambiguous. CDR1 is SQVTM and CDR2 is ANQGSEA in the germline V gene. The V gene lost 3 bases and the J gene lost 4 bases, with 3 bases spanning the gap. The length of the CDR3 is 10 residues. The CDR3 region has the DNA TGCAGCGTTGACATAGAGACCCAGTACTTC. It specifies CSVDIETQYF.

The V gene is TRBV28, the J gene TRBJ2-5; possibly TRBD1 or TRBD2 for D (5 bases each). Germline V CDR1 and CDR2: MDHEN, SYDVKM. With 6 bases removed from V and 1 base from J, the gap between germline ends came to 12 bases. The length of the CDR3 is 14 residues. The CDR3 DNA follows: TGTGCCAGCAGGTCGGGACGGTCCCAAGAGACCCAGTACTTC. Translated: CASRSGRSQETQYF.

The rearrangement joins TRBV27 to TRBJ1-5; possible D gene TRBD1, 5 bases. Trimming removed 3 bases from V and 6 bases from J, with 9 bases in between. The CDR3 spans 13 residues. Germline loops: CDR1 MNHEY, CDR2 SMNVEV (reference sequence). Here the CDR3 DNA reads TGTGCCAGCAGTTTTGGGGGAAGTCAGCCCCAGCATTTT. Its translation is CASSFGGSQPQHF.

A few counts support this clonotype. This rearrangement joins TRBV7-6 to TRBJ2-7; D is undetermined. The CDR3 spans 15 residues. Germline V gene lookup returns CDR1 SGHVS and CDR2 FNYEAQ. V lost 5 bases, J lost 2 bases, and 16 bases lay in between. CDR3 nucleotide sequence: TGTGCCAGCAGCCCCTTTGTCGGAGATCCCTACGAGCAGTACTTC. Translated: CASSPFVGDPYEQYF.

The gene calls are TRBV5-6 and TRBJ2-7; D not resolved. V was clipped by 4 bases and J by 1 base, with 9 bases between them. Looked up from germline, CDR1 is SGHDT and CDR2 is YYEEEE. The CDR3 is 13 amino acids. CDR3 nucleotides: TGTGCCAGCAGCGATGGACGGTCCTACGAGCAGTACTTC. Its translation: CASSDGRSYEQYF.

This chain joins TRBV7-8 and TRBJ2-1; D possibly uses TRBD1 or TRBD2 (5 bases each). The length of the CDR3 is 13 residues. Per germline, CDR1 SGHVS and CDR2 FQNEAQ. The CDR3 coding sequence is TGTGTTGAGGGGTCAGCATCCTACAATGAGCAGTTCTTC. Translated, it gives CVEGSASYNEQFF.

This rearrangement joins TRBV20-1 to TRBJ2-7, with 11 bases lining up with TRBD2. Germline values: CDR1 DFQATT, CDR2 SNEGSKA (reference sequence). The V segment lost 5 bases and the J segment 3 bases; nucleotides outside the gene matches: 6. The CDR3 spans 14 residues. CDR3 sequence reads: CSAHRLAGHYEQYF. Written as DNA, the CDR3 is TGCAGTGCTCACCGACTAGCGGGACACTACGAGCAGTACTTC.

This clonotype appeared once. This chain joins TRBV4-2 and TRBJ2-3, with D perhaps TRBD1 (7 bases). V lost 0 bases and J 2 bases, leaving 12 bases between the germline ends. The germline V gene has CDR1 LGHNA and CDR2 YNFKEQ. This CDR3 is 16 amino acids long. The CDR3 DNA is TGTGCCAGCAGCCAAGATGCGGGACAGTCCACAGATACGCAGTATTTT. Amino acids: CASSQDAGQSTDTQYF.

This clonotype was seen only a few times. The CDR3 DNA sequence: TGTGCCAGCAGCTTACGGGTCGAAGGGACCACCAAAAACATTCAGTACTTC. Encoded protein: CASSLRVEGTTKNIQYF. This chain joins TRBV7-8 and TRBJ2-4; either TRBD1 or TRBD2 may supply D (5 bases each). V was pared by 2 bases and J by 2 bases, with 16 bases between. This CDR3 has 17 amino acids. Germline CDR1 SGHVS, CDR2 FQNEAQ.

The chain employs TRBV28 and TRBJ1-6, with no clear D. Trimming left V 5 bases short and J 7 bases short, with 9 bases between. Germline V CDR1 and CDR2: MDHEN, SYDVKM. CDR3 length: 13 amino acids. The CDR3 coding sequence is TGTGCCAGCAGTATCCCCAGAAATTCACCCCTCCACTTT. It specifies CASSIPRNSPLHF.

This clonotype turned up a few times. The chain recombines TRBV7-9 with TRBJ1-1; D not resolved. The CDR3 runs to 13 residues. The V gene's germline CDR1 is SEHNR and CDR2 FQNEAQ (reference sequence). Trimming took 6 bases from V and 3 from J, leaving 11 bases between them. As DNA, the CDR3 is TGTGCCAGCAGTTCCAAGGGATACACTGAAGCTTTCTTT. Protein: CASSSKGYTEAFF.